Listed below are T cell receptor beta chains from one sample, sequenced in a study of blood T cells in healthy people across ages. TCRdb used MiXCR to reprocess the 5' RACE reads, holding one entry per CDR3 protein. The table records some 640,000 distinct CDR3 sequences, approximately 30% of them present only once. Sequencing was carried out using blood. Receptor source: an elderly woman in good health. CDR3s include the opening cysteine and the closing phenylalanine or tryptophan. A D gene is named only where the DNA matches it firmly. Clone size appears in some rows only: once, few, many, or a class for an expanded clone.

NA	TRBJ2-4	TRBV6-1	NA	CASSEAPQGSKNIQYF	TGTGCCAGCAGTGAAGCTCCCCAGGGCAGCAAAAACATTCAGTACTTC
NA	TRBJ2-2	TRBV6-2/TRBV6-3	few	CASSYRGPGELFF	TGTGCCAGCAGTTACAGGGGACCCGGGGAGCTGTTTTTT
NA	TRBJ2-6	TRBV15	many	CATSRGGVGANVLTF	TGTGCCACCAGCAGAGGCGGGGTTGGGGCCAACGTCCTGACTTTC
TRBD1	TRBJ1-5	TRBV29-1	few	CSVGLDRGNQPQHF	TGCAGCGTTGGATTGGACAGGGGCAATCAGCCCCAGCATTTT
TRBD2	TRBJ2-1	TRBV7-2	many	CASSSLAGGLKFF	TGTGCCAGCAGCTCTCTAGCGGGGGGCCTTAAGTTCTTC
NA	TRBJ1-5	TRBV20-1	many	CSARDSLNQPQHF	TGCAGTGCTAGGGACAGCTTAAATCAGCCCCAGCATTTT
NA	TRBJ2-3	TRBV20-1	many	CSARWGASTDTQYF	TGCAGTGCTAGGTGGGGGGCAAGCACAGATACGCAGTATTTT
TRBD1	TRBJ1-2	TRBV12-3/TRBV12-4	NA	CASSLTGDDGYTF	TGTGCCAGCAGTCTGACAGGGGACGATGGCTACACCTTC
NA	TRBJ2-3	TRBV7-2	NA	CASSFSGHFTDTQYF	TGTGCCAGCAGCTTTTCGGGACATTTCACAGATACGCAGTATTTT
NA	TRBJ2-7	TRBV11-1	many	CASSPGGGRVEQYF	TGTGCCAGCAGCCCCGGAGGGGGGCGGGTCGAGCAGTACTTC
TRBD1	TRBJ1-5	TRBV30	many	CAWSRGQNQPQHF	TGTGCCTGGAGTAGGGGGCAAAATCAGCCCCAGCATTTT
NA	TRBJ1-1	TRBV20-1	many	CSARTREGWNTEAFF	TGCAGTGCTAGGACCAGGGAGGGTTGGAACACTGAAGCTTTCTTT
TRBD2	TRBJ2-5	TRBV12-3/TRBV12-4	few	CASSLANSGAGEQYF	TGTGCCAGCAGTTTAGCGAATAGTGGGGCGGGGGAGCAGTACTTC
NA	TRBJ2-1	TRBV9	NA	CASSVDLAPTYEQFF	TGTGCCAGCAGCGTAGATCTAGCCCCAACCTACGAGCAGTTCTTC
NA	TRBJ2-6	TRBV12-3/TRBV12-4	many	CASSPPGIAGANVLTF	TGTGCCAGCAGTCCCCCCGGTATTGCTGGGGCCAACGTCCTGACTTTC
TRBD1	TRBJ2-1	TRBV29-1	NA	CSVGTGGYNEQFF	TGCAGCGTCGGGACAGGGGGTTACAATGAGCAGTTCTTC
NA	TRBJ2-3	TRBV30	few	CAWRHDTDTQYF	TGTGCCTGGAGGCATGACACAGATACGCAGTATTTT
NA	TRBJ1-5	TRBV28	NA	CASSSPTGMGQPQHF	TGTGCCAGCAGCTCTCCCACAGGGATGGGACAGCCCCAGCATTTT
TRBD1	TRBJ2-1	TRBV7-7	once	CASSPWTGADNEQFF	TGTGCTAGCAGCCCCTGGACAGGGGCTGACAATGAGCAGTTCTTC
NA	TRBJ1-5	TRBV20-1	NA	CSARELQGQPQHF	TGCAGTGCTAGAGAGTTGCAGGGCCAGCCCCAGCATTTT
NA	TRBJ1-2	TRBV5-1	many	CASSSFRDLLTGYTF	TGCGCCAGCAGCTCGTTTCGGGACCTATTAACTGGCTACACCTTC
TRBD2	TRBJ2-3	TRBV20-1	NA	CSAREPSGGADTQYF	TGCAGTGCTAGAGAGCCGAGCGGGGGGGCAGATACGCAGTATTTT
NA	TRBJ2-7	TRBV25-1	many	CASSDVGYEQYF	TGTGCCAGCAGTGACGTCGGCTACGAGCAGTACTTC
NA	TRBJ1-1	TRBV30	NA	CAWRKGVGRSEAFF	TGTGCCTGGAGAAAAGGAGTAGGGAGATCTGAAGCTTTCTTT
NA	TRBJ1-5	TRBV20-1	NA	CSARDGRKPSNQPQHF	TGCAGTGCTAGAGATGGGCGTAAACCTAGCAATCAGCCCCAGCATTTT
TRBD2	TRBJ2-3	TRBV20-1	many	CSASGRGGPDTQYF	TGCAGTGCTAGCGGGCGGGGGGGCCCAGATACGCAGTATTTT
NA	TRBJ1-6	TRBV10-3	many	CAISESNNSPLHF	TGTGCCATCAGTGAGTCGAATAATTCACCCCTCCACTTT
NA	TRBJ1-2	TRBV7-9	NA	CASSFDSDGYTF	TGTGCCAGCAGCTTCGACAGCGATGGCTACACCTTC
NA	TRBJ2-1	TRBV20-1	NA	CSATDGGNNEQFF	TGCAGTGCTACCGATGGGGGGAACAATGAGCAGTTCTTC
NA	TRBJ2-5	TRBV7-2	many	CASSLHRQETQYF	TGTGCCAGCAGCCTTCACCGGCAAGAGACCCAGTACTTC
TRBD2	TRBJ2-7	TRBV30	NA	CAWSSGSYEQYF	TGTGCCTGGTCTAGCGGATCCTACGAGCAGTACTTC
NA	TRBJ1-1	TRBV6-2/TRBV6-3	many	CASSYYNTEAFF	TGTGCCAGCAGTTATTATAACACTGAAGCTTTCTTT